This entry is about one T cell receptor (beta chain). The unsorted PBMC sample used ten immunoSEQ deep assay plates. Sequencing used immunoSEQ multiplex PCR; TCRdb keeps in-frame clones, though not all of them. The sample consists of about half a million clones, about four fifths of them appearing once. Trimming pared 2 bases from V and 6 bases from J, leaving 11 bases between. This CDR3 has 14 residues. The V gene's germline CDR1 is MDHEN and CDR2 SYDVKM. Each sample came from a Caucasian adult donor living in Nashville, Tennessee. This record comes from a study of shared clonotypes between healthy human individuals. Study background: Participating donors consisted of a couple of women and a few men aged 18 to 49.

This receptor was taken from a woman between 40 and 55 years old in good health. Some clones in this sample may be carry-over from other donors' samples. The rearrangement links TRBV28 to TRBJ2-1; weak D call: TRBD2 (6 bases). Sequencing used PBMCs. CDR3 in DNA: TGTGCCAGCAGTTTAGCGGGGTCGGCCAATGAGCAGTTCTTC. It yields the protein CASSLAGSANEQFF.